This T cell receptor beta chain was found in a study of blood T cell repertoires in COVID-19. Overall study context: Sources were T cells, B-cell-depleted T cells, or PBMCs; the material itself was cDNA or gDNA.

The CDR3 is 13 residues long. V was pared by 7 bases and J by 6 bases, with 4 bases of the junction left unmatched. Germline V gene lookup returns CDR1 SGDLS and CDR2 YYNGEE. Sequencing was performed with immunoSEQ multiplex PCR; in TCRdb, only in-frame clones are kept and a portion is missing. The sample yields 130,000 or so clones, about 88% seen once. The receptor was isolated from an elderly woman with acute or convalescent COVID-19. The rearrangement joins TRBV9 to TRBJ2-2; 9 bases fit TRBD1. The sequencing sample was made of peripheral blood. CDR3 sequence: CASQQGAAGELFF. CDR3 coding DNA: TGTGCCAGCCAACAGGGGGCGGCCGGGGAGCTGTTTTTT.